The present TCR beta chain was sequenced within a study of CD8 T cells in Susac syndrome. Trimming took off 0 bases at V and 3 bases at J, with 9 bases between the two ends. The CDR3 spans 13 residues. The germline V gene encodes CDR1 DFQATT and CDR2 SNEGSKA (reference sequence). With random hexamers, reverse transcription was performed on roughly 0.45 to 1 ug of RNA. Across 54 Vbeta and 13 Jbeta, immunoSEQ multiplex PCR amplified TCR beta CDR3. MiXCR, applied by TCRdb to the immunoSEQ multiplex PCR reads, yields one record per CDR3 protein. The sample lists 150,000 to 200,000 distinct CDR3 sequences; around 94% were seen once. TCR beta sequencing was performed on blood CD8+ and CD4+ T cells. TEMRA cells were FACS-enriched and CD8+ and CD4+ T cells negatively isolated.

The sample taken for sequencing was CD4+ T cells from PBMCs. The clonotype was recovered from a human donor with multiple sclerosis. The rearrangement uses TRBV20-1 and TRBJ2-7, with TRBD2 as a possible D gene (5 bases). CDR3 region: CSARDQRVYEQYF. The CDR3 coding sequence is TGCAGTGCTAGAGATCAGAGGGTCTACGAGCAGTACTTC.